This T cell receptor beta chain stems from a study of shared clonotypes between healthy human individuals. The study's findings and limits: Shared clonotypes across all four donors exceeded non-shared ones in generation probability.

At a deep level, the assay was run. The assay was immunoSEQ multiplex PCR, and TCRdb's table has in-frame clones only and misses some. The table shows about 1 million clones, with roughly 80% occurring only once. Donors were healthy HIV-negative adults without recent acute infections or vaccinations. Memory CD4+ cells were the fraction left after CD45RA+ naive selection. Of note for this clone: The antigen is undetermined.

V lost 0 bases and J lost 6; bases outside the gene matches: 4. CDR3 length: 15 residues. Per germline, CDR1 SGHTS and CDR2 YDEGEE. Input material: memory CD4+ T cells sorted from blood. Subset meaning: CD45RA-negative fraction. The receptor's source is a man aged 18 to 30 in good health. The chain recombines TRBV5-8 with TRBJ2-7; 12 bases map to TRBD1. CDR3: CASSLGGTGGVEQYF. In DNA, the CDR3 is TGTGCCAGCAGCTTGGGTGGGACAGGGGGCGTCGAGCAGTACTTC.